Listed below are T cell receptor beta chains from one sample, sequenced in a study of CD8+ T cells in alopecia areata. Generated by immunoSEQ multiplex PCR, the TCRdb table keeps only in-frame clones and is missing some. The sample includes around 140,000 clones, around 47% of them seen just once. The sequencing sample was made of CD4+ T cells sorted from blood. Receptors were obtained from a human donor with alopecia areata. Each CDR3 is given with its conserved first and last residue. D genes are given only for firm matches. Clone size is not always given. Where it is, it says once, few, many or a class for expanded clones.

clone_size | j_call | cdr3_length | v_call | d_call | cdr3_aa | cdr3_nt
few | TRBJ1-2 | 15 | TRBV5-1 | - | CASSLIMGEAYGYTF | TGCGCCAGCAGCTTGATCATGGGGGAGGCCTATGGCTACACCTTC
- | TRBJ2-1 | 16 | TRBV11-1 | TRBD1 | CASSFTGTGAYNEQFF | TGTGCCAGCAGCTTCACGGGGACAGGGGCCTACAATGAGCAGTTCTTC
- | TRBJ2-5 | 12 | TRBV29-1 | - | CSVRQGRETQYF | TGCAGCGTTCGTCAGGGTAGGGAGACCCAGTACTTC
- | TRBJ1-1 | 11 | TRBV20-1 | - | CSANRDTEAFF | TGCAGTGCTAATAGGGACACTGAAGCTTTCTTT
few | TRBJ2-6 | 17 | TRBV5-1 | - | CASSTGHRNSGANVLTF | TGCGCCAGCAGCACCGGACATCGGAACTCTGGGGCCAACGTCCTGACTTTC
- | TRBJ2-5 | 14 | TRBV2 | - | CASSWGSRQETQYF | TGTGCCAGCAGTTGGGGCTCTCGCCAAGAGACCCAGTACTTC
- | TRBJ2-5 | 12 | TRBV9 | - | CASGGSQETQYF | TGTGCCAGCGGCGGGTCCCAAGAGACCCAGTACTTC
- | TRBJ2-5 | 14 | TRBV5-1 | TRBD2 | CASSDTSGKETQYF | TGCGCCAGCAGCGATACTAGCGGGAAAGAGACCCAGTACTTC
- | TRBJ1-2 | 14 | TRBV2 | - | CASSGTGKKYGYTF | TGTGCCAGCAGTGGTACAGGGAAGAAATATGGCTACACCTTC
few | TRBJ2-7 | 15 | TRBV27 | TRBD2 | CASSSYGSGATQQYF | TGTGCCAGCAGTTCCTACGGTAGCGGGGCAACTCAGCAGTACTTC
- | TRBJ2-7 | 13 | TRBV27 | TRBD1 | CASSPGTGNEQYF | TGTGCCAGCAGTCCCGGGACAGGTAACGAGCAGTACTTC
- | TRBJ2-1 | 13 | TRBV7-6 | - | CASSLYLANEQFF | TGTGCCAGCAGCCTATACCTGGCCAATGAGCAGTTCTTC
- | TRBJ2-3 | 8 | TRBV29-1 | - | CSGDTQYF | TGCAGCGGAGATACGCAGTATTTT
- | TRBJ2-3 | 12 | TRBV19 | - | CASRSSADTQYF | TGTGCCAGCCGCAGTAGTGCAGATACGCAGTATTTT
once | TRBJ2-5 | 13 | TRBV6-1 | - | CASSVRLPGSQYF | TGTGCCAGCAGTGTGAGGCTCCCAGGGTCCCAGTACTTC
few | TRBJ2-4 | 16 | TRBV4-1 | TRBD1 | CASSQEGDSLLNIQYF | TGCGCCAGCAGCCAAGAAGGGGACAGCCTTCTCAACATTCAGTACTTC
- | TRBJ2-7 | 16 | TRBV5-1 | - | CASSLGPGPEPYEQYF | TGCGCCAGCAGCTTGGGTCCGGGGCCGGAACCTTACGAGCAGTACTTC
- | TRBJ2-6 | 15 | TRBV5-1 | - | CASSLSLSGANVLTF | TGCGCCAGCAGCTTGAGCCTCTCTGGGGCCAACGTCCTGACTTTC
- | TRBJ2-1 | 15 | TRBV7-9 | TRBD2 | CASSSGASGYNEQFF | TGTGCCAGCAGCTCGGGAGCTAGCGGGTACAATGAGCAGTTCTTC
- | TRBJ2-5 | 14 | TRBV29-1 | TRBD2 | CSVRPLAGEETQYF | TGCAGCGTTCGGCCACTAGCGGGAGAAGAGACCCAGTACTTC
- | TRBJ1-5 | 14 | TRBV7-2 | - | CASSLVGGGQPQHF | TGTGCCAGCAGCTTAGTAGGGGGAGGACAGCCCCAGCATTTT
- | TRBJ2-2 | 13 | TRBV6-5 | - | CASSFWSTGELFF | TGTGCCAGCTCCTTCTGGTCTACCGGGGAGCTGTTTTTT
- | TRBJ2-5 | 13 | TRBV5-1 | - | CASSLTSQETQYF | TGCGCCAGCAGCTTGACATCTCAAGAGACCCAGTACTTC
- | TRBJ2-7 | 14 | TRBV27 | - | CASSPIGPSYEQYF | TGTGCCAGCAGTCCCATCGGTCCTTCCTACGAGCAGTACTTC
few | TRBJ1-1 | 13 | TRBV25-1 | - | CASSEYPNTEAFF | TGTGCCAGCAGTGAATACCCGAACACTGAAGCTTTCTTT
- | TRBJ1-4 | 14 | TRBV5-1 | - | CASSFRDTSEKLFF | TGCGCCAGCAGCTTCCGGGATACGAGTGAAAAACTGTTTTTT
- | TRBJ2-5 | 15 | TRBV5-1 | TRBD2 | CASSMIAGLEETQYF | TGCGCCAGCAGCATGATAGCGGGGCTGGAAGAGACCCAGTACTTC
- | TRBJ2-4 | 19 | TRBV4-2 | TRBD2 | CASSQVGTSGTLAKNIQYF | TGTGCCAGCAGCCAAGTCGGGACTAGCGGTACTCTAGCCAAAAACATTCAGTACTTC
- | TRBJ2-3 | 16 | TRBV5-6 | - | CASSLGAGSGQDTQYF | TGTGCCAGCAGCTTGGGGGCGGGCTCTGGGCAAGATACGCAGTATTTT
- | TRBJ1-1 | 13 | TRBV7-3 | TRBD1 | CASSLGGQNEAFF | TGTGCCAGCAGCTTAGGGGGACAGAATGAAGCTTTCTTT
- | TRBJ2-2 | 13 | TRBV2 | TRBD1 | CASRQGYTGELFF | TGTGCCAGCAGACAGGGGTACACCGGGGAGCTGTTTTTT
few | TRBJ2-5 | 13 | TRBV19 | - | CASSIPPQETQYF | TGTGCCAGTAGTATACCCCCCCAAGAGACCCAGTACTTC
- | TRBJ1-5 | 13 | TRBV30 | - | CAWSVGSNQPQHF | TGTGCCTGGAGTGTTGGGAGCAATCAGCCCCAGCATTTT
few | TRBJ2-4 | 15 | TRBV5-1 | TRBD2 | CASSPGLEGKNIQYF | TGCGCCAGCAGCCCGGGACTAGAAGGCAAAAACATTCAGTACTTC
- | TRBJ1-1 | 14 | TRBV5-1 | - | CASSLGSKGTEAFF | TGCGCCAGCAGCTTGGGTTCGAAGGGCACTGAAGCTTTCTTT
- | TRBJ1-1 | 15 | TRBV19 | - | CASSIALTEARREIF | TGTGCCAGTAGTATAGCCCTCACAGAGGCGAGAAGGGAAATCTTT
few | TRBJ2-3 | 13 | TRBV6-5 | - | CASSYFWTDTQYF | TGTGCCAGCAGTTACTTCTGGACAGATACGCAGTATTTT